The 27 T cell receptor beta chains listed next were all sequenced from one sample in a study of PD-1 blockade in mismatch repair-deficient tumors. Assay: immunoSEQ multiplex PCR; the TCRdb copy retains only in-frame clones and omits some. This sample yields around 48,000 clones, of which over 65% are seen a single time; 3% to 3.5% belongs to the top ten. Sample: peripheral blood, taken 4 weeks after starting pembrolizumab. Receptors originate from an adult with mismatch repair-deficient cancer.

The chain employs TRBV25-1 and TRBJ2-6, with a tentative D call TRBD2 (6 bases). Germline CDR1 MGHDK, CDR2 SYGVNS. The CDR3 loop spans 15 amino acids. V was trimmed by 5 bases and J by 4 bases, leaving 12 bases between them. CDR3 sequence reads: CASSPAGTGANVLTF. The CDR3 bases are TGTGCCAGCAGTCCCGCGGGGACCGGGGCCAACGTCCTGACTTTC.

This chain connects TRBV15 to TRBJ2-5; maybe TRBD2 (6 bases). The germline V and J ends were trimmed by 0 bases and 3 bases, with 14 bases remaining between them. Germline V CDR1 and CDR2: LNHNV, YYDKDF (reference sequence). This CDR3 is built from 16 residues. In DNA form, the CDR3 reads TGTGCCACCAGCAGAGAATCTGCGGGGAATAAAGAGACCCAGTACTTC. The encoded protein is CATSRESAGNKETQYF.

This chain connects TRBV5-1 to TRBJ1-1; 9 positions agree with TRBD1. V dropped 2 bases and J dropped 6; count of bases not matched to a gene: 8. The CDR3 has 15 amino acids. Germline CDR1 and CDR2: SGHRS and YFSETQ. CDR3: CASSLLGQGKSEAFF. The DNA of the CDR3 is TGCGCCAGCAGCTTATTGGGACAGGGTAAGTCTGAAGCTTTCTTT.

As DNA, the CDR3 is TGCAGCGTTCCTACCCCCTCAGGGACCGGGGAGCTGTTTTTT. Encoded protein: CSVPTPSGTGELFF. This sequence joins TRBV29-1 and TRBJ2-2, with D perhaps TRBD1 (5 bases). The V end was cut by 5 bases, the J end by 5 bases, with 15 bases between. Per the germline V gene, CDR1 is SQVTM and CDR2 is ANQGSEA. This CDR3 contains 14 residues.

The chain combines TRBV10-3 with TRBJ2-7; possibly TRBD1 or TRBD2 for D (5 bases each). V lost 3 bases to trimming and J lost 3 bases, with 18 bases between them. The germline V gene encodes CDR1 ENHRY and CDR2 SYGVKD. There are 16 residues in the CDR3. The CDR3 nucleotides are TGTGCCATCAGTGAAACTAGGGGCTTTGGACGCTACGAGCAGTACTTC. Translated, it gives CAISETRGFGRYEQYF.

This sequence joins TRBV6-5 and TRBJ2-1, with TRBD1 matching 12 bases. The V segment lost 7 bases and the J segment 9 bases; nucleotides outside the gene matches: 10. Germline V lookup: CDR1 MNHEY, CDR2 SVGAGI. The CDR3 spans 15 residues. Written as DNA, the CDR3 is TGTGCCAGCACCGCCGGGACAGGGGGCTTCGGTGAGCAGTTCTTC. This encodes CASTAGTGGFGEQFF.

The chain employs TRBV7-9 and TRBJ1-2; 7 positions agree with TRBD1. V was clipped by 0 bases and J by 5 bases; unmatched bases: 6. The CDR3 spans 15 residues. The germline gives CDR1 SEHNR, CDR2 FQNEAQ (reference sequence). CDR3 DNA sequence: TGTGCCAGCAGCTTAGCAGGGGACAGAGGGTATGGCTACACCTTC. It codes for CASSLAGDRGYGYTF.

The chain combines TRBV7-3 with TRBJ2-3, with D unresolved. V lost 3 bases, J lost 4 bases, and 8 bases lay in between. Germline CDR1 SGHTA, CDR2 FQGTGA. The CDR3 covers 13 residues. The CDR3 loop is CASSFQPADTQYF. DNA of the CDR3: TGTGCCAGCAGCTTTCAGCCCGCAGATACGCAGTATTTT.

Only a few counts were recorded for this clone. The chain employs TRBV7-9 and TRBJ2-1; the D is unclear. The CDR3 spans 12 residues. Trimming took 5 bases from V and 6 from J, leaving 8 bases between them. Germline-derived CDR1 and CDR2 are SEHNR and FQNEAQ (reference sequence). This CDR3 is CASSASPNEQFF. The CDR3 DNA reads as TGTGCCAGCAGCGCCAGTCCCAATGAGCAGTTCTTC.

The chain carries TRBV10-3 and TRBJ1-2; 8 bases line up with TRBD1. The V gene's germline CDR1 is ENHRY and CDR2 SYGVKD. This CDR3 contains 17 residues. V trimming: 4 bases; J trimming: 3 bases; junction bases outside the gene matches: 13. The CDR3, as DNA: TGTGCCATCAGTGCAAAATCCCGGGAGGACAGGGACTATGGCTACACCTTC. It codes for CAISAKSREDRDYGYTF.

The gene calls are TRBV6-5 and TRBJ1-1; a possible D gene is TRBD1 (5 bases). The germline V and J ends were trimmed by 6 bases and 4 bases, with 15 bases remaining between them. CDR1 MNHEY and CDR2 SVGAGI come from the germline V gene. The CDR3 spans 14 residues. CDR3 bases: TGTGCCAGCAGAAGCCGCCAGGGATCCACTGAAGCTTTCTTT. Translation gives CASRSRQGSTEAFF.

V usage is TRBV25-1 and J usage is TRBJ2-5; 12 positions agree with TRBD2. CDR3 size: 14 residues. The V gene end was trimmed by 7 bases and the J gene end by 1 base; junction bases not matched to a gene: 1. In germline, CDR1 is MGHDK, CDR2 SYGVNS. CDR3 DNA: TGTGCCAGCAAGGGACTAGCGGGCCAAGAGACCCAGTACTTC. Residues: CASKGLAGQETQYF.

The chain couples TRBV25-1 to TRBJ1-1, with D tentatively TRBD1 (5 bases). CDR1 MGHDK and CDR2 SYGVNS come from the germline V gene. V was trimmed by 6 bases and J by 5 bases, leaving 10 bases between them. The CDR3 extends over 12 amino acids. The CDR3 nucleotides read TGTGCCAGCAGCTCAGGGTGGACTGAAGCTTTCTTT. Its translation is CASSSGWTEAFF.

A single count supports this clone. The chain is built from TRBV4-1 and TRBJ1-5; maybe TRBD1 (5 bases). V lost 1 base, J lost 4 bases, and 14 bases lay in between. The CDR3 covers 16 residues. The germline CDR1 and CDR2 sequences are MGHRA and YSYEKL. The CDR3 spells CASSQVAGTENQPQHF. The DNA for the CDR3 is TGCGCCAGCAGCCAAGTCGCCGGGACGGAAAATCAGCCCCAGCATTTT.

The CDR3 DNA reads as TGTGCCAGCAGCCCGGGGACAACTGAAGCTTTCTTT. Protein sequence: CASSPGTTEAFF. The rearrangement uses TRBV7-6 and TRBJ1-1; possibly TRBD1 for D (6 bases). Looked up from germline, CDR1 is SGHVS and CDR2 is FNYEAQ. The CDR3 extends over 12 amino acids. Between the trimmed V and J ends, which lost 5 bases and 5 bases, there was a span of 9 bases.

This clone was detected only a few times. The chain has TRBV2 and TRBJ1-5; the D is unclear. V shed 3 bases and J shed 5 bases, with 11 bases lying between them. This CDR3 spans 14 amino acids. Per the germline V gene, CDR1 is SNHLY and CDR2 is FYNNEI. Here the CDR3 DNA reads TGTGCCAGCAGTGAGTCAAGGAGCGATCAGCCCCAGCATTTT. The encoded protein is CASSESRSDQPQHF.

The V call is TRBV7-3, the J call TRBJ2-3; the D is unclear. V was cut by 5 bases and J by 1 base, with 10 bases left in between. This CDR3 spans 14 amino acids. Germline V gene lookup returns CDR1 SGHTA and CDR2 FQGTGA. The CDR3 protein is CASSPYVGTDTQYF. The CDR3 region has the DNA TGTGCCAGCAGCCCCTATGTGGGCACAGATACGCAGTATTTT.

The chain is built from TRBV2 and TRBJ1-2; D ambiguous. Trimming cost V 1 base and J 1 base, with 13 bases left between them. This CDR3 spans 16 amino acids. Germline lookup yields CDR1 SNHLY and CDR2 FYNNEI. The CDR3 DNA reads TGTGCCAGCAGTGAAGGGGCCCAGTTTTTTAACTATGGCTACACCTTC. Protein: CASSEGAQFFNYGYTF.

The V gene is TRBV15, the J gene TRBJ2-7, with D perhaps assigned TRBD1 or TRBD2 (5 bases each). The CDR3 length is 16 residues. Germline CDR1 and CDR2: LNHNV and YYDKDF (reference sequence). V was trimmed by 0 bases and J by 5 bases, leaving 17 bases between them. CDR3: CATSRDQGPGLHEQYF. The CDR3 DNA is TGTGCCACCAGCAGAGATCAGGGTCCGGGGCTCCACGAGCAGTACTTC. Using reference TRBV15 and TRBJ2-7 for the parts outside the CDR3, the full variable domain is DAMVIQNPRYQVTQFGKPVTLSCSQTLNHNVMYWYQQKSSQAPKLLFHYYDKDFNNEADTPDNFQSRRPNTSFCFLDIRSPGLGDTAMYLCATSRDQGPGLHEQYFGPGTRLTVT.

This clone was counted a single time. The gene calls are TRBV9 and TRBJ1-2; tentative D call: TRBD1 (6 bases). V shed 3 bases and J shed 5 bases, with 17 bases lying between them. The CDR3 is 15 residues long. Germline V gene sequence: CDR1 SGDLS, CDR2 YYNGEE. The CDR3 is CASSDLQGRRYGYTF. The DNA of the CDR3 is TGTGCCAGCAGCGACTTACAGGGTAGGCGTTATGGCTACACCTTC.

This clone was recorded a few times. The chain combines TRBV7-2 with TRBJ2-3, with 7 bases lining up with TRBD1. Germline trimming cut 4 bases from V and 2 bases from J; bases unmatched to any gene: 6. Germline loops: CDR1 SGHTA, CDR2 FQGNSA. This CDR3 contains 15 residues. This CDR3 reads CASSSDREYTDTQYF. The CDR3, as DNA: TGTGCCAGCAGCTCAGACAGGGAGTACACAGATACGCAGTATTTT.

The chain carries TRBV27 and TRBJ1-1, with D maybe TRBD1 (5 bases). The germline gives CDR1 MNHEY, CDR2 SMNVEV (reference sequence). V shed 1 base and J shed 6 bases, with 18 bases lying between them. The CDR3 runs 16 residues. CDR3 sequence: CASSLFGVGVWAEAFF. CDR3 nucleotide sequence: TGTGCCAGCAGTTTATTCGGGGTAGGGGTTTGGGCTGAAGCTTTCTTT.

V is TRBV2 and J is TRBJ1-1; D is undetermined. Germline loops: CDR1 SNHLY, CDR2 FYNNEI. With 7 bases removed from V and 2 bases from J, the gap between germline ends came to 11 bases. The CDR3 loop spans 13 amino acids. The CDR3 DNA is TGTGCCAGCACCGGTGGGGAAAACACTGAAGCTTTCTTT. Amino acid sequence: CASTGGENTEAFF.

To note about this clone: The junction departs from germline at one end; a sequencing error may be responsible. The chain links TRBV7-7 to TRBJ2-2, with 11 positions matching TRBD2. Germline V lookup: CDR1 SSHAT, CDR2 FNYEAQ (reference sequence). The CDR3 sequence is 17 residues long. The CDR3 here is CASSSTSGEANTGELFF. The CDR3 DNA sequence: TGTGCTAGCAGCTCGACTAGCGGGGAAGCCAACACCGGGGAGCTGTTTTTT.

This chain uses TRBV7-6 with TRBJ2-1; the D is unclear. The CDR3 loop spans 14 amino acids. V was cut by 3 bases and J by 3 bases, with 9 bases left in between. Germline loops: CDR1 SGHVS, CDR2 FNYEAQ. CDR3 protein: CASSFKDGYNEQFF. Written as DNA, the CDR3 is TGTGCCAGCAGCTTTAAGGACGGCTACAATGAGCAGTTCTTC.

V usage is TRBV10-3 and J usage is TRBJ1-2; D uncertain. Germline V CDR1 and CDR2: ENHRY, SYGVKD. The V gene lost 4 bases and the J gene lost 8 bases, with 17 bases spanning the gap. This CDR3 has 14 residues. The DNA for the CDR3 is TGTGCCATCAGTGGAAATGCTGGCCGGGAGGGCTACACCTTC. Residues: CAISGNAGREGYTF.

The V call is TRBV30, the J call TRBJ2-1; TRBD2 might be the D (5 bases). CDR3 length equals 13 residues. Per germline, CDR1 GTSNPN and CDR2 SVGIG (reference sequence). Trimming shortened V by 3 bases and J by 6 bases, and 12 bases separated the two germline ends. The CDR3 sequence is CAWRPRDGNEQFF. DNA for the CDR3: TGTGCCTGGAGACCACGGGATGGCAATGAGCAGTTCTTC. The entire variable domain, with the rest obtained from reference TRBV30 and TRBJ2-1, is as follows: SQTIHQWPATLVQPVGSPLSLECTVEGTSNPNLYWYRQAAGRGLQLLFYSVGIGQISSEVPQNLSASRPQDRQFILSSKKLLLSDSGFYLCAWRPRDGNEQFFGPGTRLTVL.